The sequence of this T cell receptor beta chain was determined in a study of cytomegalovirus exposure and HLA in healthy donors. About the research overall: An earlier analysis identified under 130 million unique TCR beta sequences in 150 million to 200 million T cells.

CDR1 and CDR2 (germline): SGHVS, FNYEAQ. CDR3 length equals 16 residues. V dropped 2 bases and J dropped 6; count of bases not matched to a gene: 4. The PCR ran on 60 Vbeta and 13 Jbeta primers. Assay used: immunoSEQ multiplex PCR; TCRdb lists only in-frame clones, some missing. Of under 150,000 clones in the sample, around 83% were seen once. This clone came up once. The sequence was obtained from a girl aged 2 to 10 in good health and CMV-seronegative. The sample consisted of PBMCs. The gene calls are TRBV7-6 and TRBJ2-1; 13 bases are shared with TRBD2. CDR3: CASSLWGLAGSNEQFF. The DNA of the CDR3 is TGTGCCAGCAGCTTATGGGGACTAGCGGGATCCAATGAGCAGTTCTTC.